What follows is one T cell receptor (beta chain) and its context. This sample is part of a study of blood T cell repertoires in COVID-19. Overall study: Acute and convalescent COVID-19 specimens originated in the United States, Italy and Spain. T cells, B-cell-depleted T cells, or PBMCs provided the cDNA or gDNA that served as material.

In the authors' methods: Reference gene primer amplification in the assay estimated nucleated cell counts. Here immunoSEQ multiplex PCR was the method, and the copy in TCRdb shows in-frame clones only, minus some. The V and J calls and clone size were taken over from that table, and D and trimming were inferred from the DNA. The table shows 60,000 to 85,000 clones, with approximately 80% occurring only once. This CDR3 region has 18 residues. The trim removed 6 bases at V and 3 bases at J, leaving 15 bases unmatched. CDR1 MGHRA and CDR2 YSYEKL come from the germline V gene. The receptor was derived from a human donor in a cohort sampled during active COVID-19. The rearrangement uses TRBV4-1 and TRBJ2-7, with TRBD1 identical over 12 bases. The material sequenced was peripheral blood. CDR3 nucleotides: TGCGCCAGCAGTAAACAGTTACCGGGACAGGGGGCGTACTACGAGCAGTACTTC. Protein product: CASSKQLPGQGAYYEQYF.